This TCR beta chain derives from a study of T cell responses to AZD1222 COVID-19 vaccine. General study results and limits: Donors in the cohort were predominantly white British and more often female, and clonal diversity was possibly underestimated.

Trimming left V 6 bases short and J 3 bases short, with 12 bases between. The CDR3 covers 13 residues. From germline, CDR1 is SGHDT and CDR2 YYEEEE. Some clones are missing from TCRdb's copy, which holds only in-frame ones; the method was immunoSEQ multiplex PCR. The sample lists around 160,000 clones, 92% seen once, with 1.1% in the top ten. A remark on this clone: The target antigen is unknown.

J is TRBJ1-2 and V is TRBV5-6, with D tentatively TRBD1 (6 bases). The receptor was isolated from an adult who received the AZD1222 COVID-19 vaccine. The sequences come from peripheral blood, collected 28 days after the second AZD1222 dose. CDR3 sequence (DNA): TGTGCCAGCAAAGGGGGTCTAGACTATGGCTACACCTTC. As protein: CASKGGLDYGYTF.